Below are 24 T cell receptor beta chains sequenced from a single sample in a study of blood T cells in healthy people across ages. For the second PCR, which ran for about 7 to 11 cycles, a sample-barcoded 5' primer and a J-beta primer mix were used. Each CDR3 protein is one row after TCRdb ran MiXCR on the 5' RACE reads. Among about 1.6 million distinct CDR3 sequences, roughly 32% were seen once, and the ten largest hold about 10%. The sample consisted of blood. The source is a woman in her twenties or thirties in good health.

In this sample, this clonotype turned up many times. The CDR3 protein is CSAKAGLNNEQFF. The CDR3 DNA sequence: TGCAGTGCTAAAGCGGGGCTCAACAATGAGCAGTTCTTC. The chain uses TRBV20-1 and TRBJ2-1, with 7 bases aligning to TRBD2. The CDR3 runs 13 residues. Germline CDR1 reads DFQATT; CDR2 reads SNEGSKA (reference sequence). J was trimmed by 5 bases and V by 4 bases; bases with no gene match: 5.

This clonotype was picked up many times. This chain connects TRBV15 to TRBJ2-7; D is unclear. The length of the CDR3 is 13 residues. V was cut by 0 bases and J by 4 bases, with 7 bases left in between. Germline V CDR1 and CDR2: LNHNV, YYDKDF (reference sequence). The CDR3 DNA sequence: TGTGCCACCAGCAGAGATTATACTTACGAGCAGTACTTC. It specifies CATSRDYTYEQYF.

This clonotype was recorded at least ten times. J is TRBJ2-1 and V is TRBV10-3; TRBD1 might be the D (5 bases). The CDR3 is made up of 13 amino acids. Trimming left V 2 bases short and J 7 bases short, with 9 bases between. The germline V gene encodes CDR1 ENHRY and CDR2 SYGVKD. The CDR3: CAISEGAWNEQFF. CDR3 nucleotide sequence: TGTGCCATCAGTGAGGGGGCTTGGAATGAGCAGTTCTTC.

The V and J genes are TRBV7-9 and TRBJ1-1, with unresolved D. The V end lost 10 bases, the J end lost 1 base, and 10 bases lay between the germline ends. Per germline, CDR1 SEHNR and CDR2 FQNEAQ (reference sequence). The CDR3 has 12 amino acids. The CDR3 here is CATLDGNTEAFF. The CDR3 DNA sequence: TGTGCCACCTTGGACGGGAACACTGAAGCTTTCTTT.

This chain joins TRBV4-1 and TRBJ2-2; D gene unclear. Trimming took off 0 bases at V and 9 bases at J, with 8 bases between the two ends. The CDR3 loop spans 13 amino acids. Germline V lookup: CDR1 MGHRA, CDR2 YSYEKL. CDR3 DNA sequence: TGCGCCAGCAGCCAAGATAGATTCCGGGAGCTGTTTTTT. Amino acids: CASSQDRFRELFF.

This clonotype was found once. A much larger clone differs by one base, so this may be a read error. The chain couples TRBV29-1 to TRBJ2-1; 9 nucleotides agree with TRBD2. The CDR3 runs to 16 residues. Germline assignment: CDR1 SQVTM and CDR2 ANQGSEA. The CDR3 reads CSVPSGVSFGYNERFF. The CDR3 DNA follows: TGCAGCGTCCCTAGCGGGGTGAGTTTTGGCTACAATGAGCGGTTCTTC.

The chain links TRBV11-3 to TRBJ2-7; D is undetermined. Germline values: CDR1 SGHNT, CDR2 YENEEA. This CDR3 is 18 amino acids long. Trimming cost V 3 bases and J 4 bases, with 25 bases left between them. CDR3 amino acids: CASSFCIPKLQEGYEQYF. The CDR3 bases are TGTGCCAGCAGCTTTTGTATACCAAAACTTCAAGAAGGTTACGAGCAGTACTTC. The full variable domain, completed using reference TRBV11-3 and TRBJ2-7, is EAGVVQSPRYKIIEKKQPVAFWCNPISGHNTLYWYLQNLGQGPELLIRYENEEAVDDSQLPKDRFSAERLKGVDSTLKIQPAELGDSAVYLCASSFCIPKLQEGYEQYFGPGTRLTVT.

This clonotype was found a few times. Given a much more abundant clone one base away, this may be a read error. V and J are TRBV18 and TRBJ2-5; 8 nucleotides align to TRBD2. CDR3 length: 14 amino acids. Germline V gene data show CDR1 as KGHSH and CDR2 as LQKENI. V shed 9 bases and J 11 bases; nucleotides not matched to a gene: 17. CDR3 in amino acids: CASFPSGSYNEQYF. The CDR3 region has the DNA TGTGCCAGTTTCCCTAGCGGGTCGTACAATGAGCAGTACTTC.

At least ten counts were recorded for this clonotype. The chain couples TRBV7-2 to TRBJ2-7; TRBD2 matches 16 bases. Germline CDR1 and CDR2: SGHTA and FQGNSA. J lost 6 bases, V lost 3 bases, and 2 bases had no gene match. The length of the CDR3 is 15 residues. CDR3 bases: TGTGCCAGCAGCTTGGGACTAGCGGGAGGGGGCGAGCAGTACTTC. Amino acids: CASSLGLAGGGEQYF.

The chain couples TRBV15 to TRBJ2-7, with 9 bases lining up with TRBD1. Per the germline V gene, CDR1 is LNHNV and CDR2 is YYDKDF (reference sequence). V shed 0 bases, J shed 6 bases, and the junction held 6 bases outside the gene matches. The CDR3 covers 15 residues. DNA of the CDR3: TGTGCCACCAGCAGAGATCAGGGGACAGGGAGCGAGCAGTACTTC. Encoded protein: CATSRDQGTGSEQYF.

This rearrangement joins TRBV5-1 to TRBJ2-1; 9 bases are a match to TRBD1. The ends lost 4 bases at V and 5 bases at J; junction bases unmatched: 10. This CDR3 comprises 16 residues. Germline CDR1 and CDR2: SGHRS and YFSETQ. CDR3: CASSRGSWTGDNEQFF. The CDR3 bases are TGCGCCAGCAGCCGAGGTTCGTGGACAGGGGACAATGAGCAGTTCTTC.

There are many counts of this clonotype. The V call is TRBV29-1, the J call TRBJ2-5; 8 bases are a match to TRBD1. The CDR3 spans 12 residues. With 8 bases clipped from V and 5 bases from J, the junction kept 7 bases outside the gene matches. The germline CDR1 and CDR2 sequences are SQVTM and ANQGSEA. The CDR3 reads CSFARTGETQYF. Written as DNA, the CDR3 is TGCAGCTTTGCCCGGACAGGGGAGACCCAGTACTTC.

In regard to this clonotype: Its ends do not fully match the called genes, so a read error is possible. The V call is TRBV5-1, the J call TRBJ2-2, with D unresolved. The length of the CDR3 is 13 residues. Germline V gene data show CDR1 as SGHRS and CDR2 as YFSETQ. This CDR3 is CASGLEGPGELFF. The DNA for the CDR3 is TGCGCCAGCGGCTTGGAAGGGCCCGGGGAGCTGTTTTTT. Using reference TRBV5-1 and TRBJ2-2 for the parts outside the CDR3, the full variable domain is KAGVTQTPRYLIKTRGQQVTLSCSPISGHRSVSWYQQTPGQGLQFLFEYFSETQRNKGNFPGRFSGRQFSNSRSEMNVSTLELGDSALYLCASGLEGPGELFFGEGSRLTVL.

In its sample, this clonotype was seen a few times. This sequence joins TRBV6-5 and TRBJ2-5; 10 nucleotides align to TRBD1. The DNA matches TRBJ2-7 better at its end, which makes the J call doubtful. The germline CDR1 and CDR2 sequences are MNHEY and SVGAGI. This CDR3 comprises 13 residues. CDR3 residues: CASSDRGRNEQYF. The CDR3 bases are TGTGCCAGCAGTGACAGGGGGCGGAACGAGCAGTACTTC.

The CDR3 protein is CSAGFELPSTDTQYF. In nucleotides, the CDR3 is TGCAGTGCTGGATTCGAGCTGCCTAGTACAGATACGCAGTATTTT. The chain employs TRBV20-1 and TRBJ2-3; no definite D call. This CDR3 comprises 15 residues. Germline CDR1 DFQATT, CDR2 SNEGSKA (reference sequence). V dropped 5 bases and J dropped 3 bases, with 18 bases sitting between them.

This clonotype was observed a few times. As DNA, the CDR3 is TGTGCCACCAGCAGGGACCCCGGGTCCCAACCGCGGGGCTACACCTTC. This codes for CATSRDPGSQPRGYTF. This chain connects TRBV15 to TRBJ1-2; D ambiguous. Germline loops: CDR1 LNHNV, CDR2 YYDKDF (reference sequence). Trimming removed 3 bases from V and 8 bases from J, with 22 bases in between. The CDR3 has 16 residues.

Ten or more counts support this clonotype. The J gene is TRBJ2-7, the V gene TRBV9; tentatively, D is TRBD2 (7 bases). The CDR3 length is 15 residues. Germline V gene lookup returns CDR1 SGDLS and CDR2 YYNGEE. The V end was cut by 0 bases, the J end by 0 bases, with 10 bases between. CDR3: CASSVAGGPSYEQYF. CDR3 DNA: TGTGCCAGCAGCGTAGCGGGGGGCCCCTCCTACGAGCAGTACTTC.

This clonotype was seen a few times. This chain joins TRBV28 and TRBJ2-7; D gene ambiguous. Trimming shortened V by 1 base and J by 1 base, and 8 bases separated the two germline ends. There are 14 residues in the CDR3. Per germline, CDR1 MDHEN and CDR2 SYDVKM. As DNA, the CDR3 is TGTGCCAGCAGTTTATATGGGGATTCCTACGAGCAGTACTTC. Translated, it gives CASSLYGDSYEQYF.

The V gene is TRBV30, the J gene TRBJ1-1; D not resolved. CDR1 is GTSNPN and CDR2 is SVGIG in the germline V gene (reference sequence). Deletions cut 2 bases from V and 5 bases from J, with 9 bases between. The CDR3 extends over 12 amino acids. The chain's CDR3 is CAWSPQGTEAFF. CDR3 DNA: TGTGCCTGGAGTCCGCAAGGGACTGAAGCTTTCTTT.

This clonotype was observed a handful of times. The V gene is TRBV7-8, the J gene TRBJ2-1; TRBD2 matches 12 bases. This CDR3 spans 18 amino acids. CDR1 and CDR2 (germline): SGHVS, FQNEAQ. Unmatched junction bases numbered 10, after V lost 3 bases and J lost 4 bases. The CDR3 DNA reads TGTGCCAGCAGCTTTAAAAAGACTAGCGGGAGTTGGTACAATGAGCAGTTCTTC. It codes for CASSFKKTSGSWYNEQFF.

This clonotype appeared a few times. The chain carries TRBV5-1 and TRBJ1-5, with TRBD1 matching over 7 bases. The CDR3 spans 17 residues. Germline CDR1 SGHRS, CDR2 YFSETQ. Trimming removed 3 bases from V and 2 bases from J; junction bases left unmatched: 11. The CDR3 DNA reads as TGCGCCAGCAGCTGGCCCGACAGGGTAGAAGGCAATCAGCCCCAGCATTTT. Translating gives CASSWPDRVEGNQPQHF. The complete variable domain, with remaining parts taken from reference TRBV5-1 and TRBJ1-5, reads KAGVTQTPRYLIKTRGQQVTLSCSPISGHRSVSWYQQTPGQGLQFLFEYFSETQRNKGNFPGRFSGRQFSNSRSEMNVSTLELGDSALYLCASSWPDRVEGNQPQHFGDGTRLSIL.

This chain links TRBV20-1 with TRBJ1-1; the match to TRBD1 covers 11 bases. CDR3 size: 11 residues. The germline V gene encodes CDR1 DFQATT and CDR2 SNEGSKA (reference sequence). Unmatched junction bases numbered 1, after V lost 3 bases and J lost 10 bases. The CDR3 spells CSARGTGGAFF. In DNA form, the CDR3 reads TGCAGTGCTAGGGGGACAGGGGGAGCTTTCTTT.

In this sample, this clonotype turned up many times. The genes are TRBV29-1 and TRBJ1-2; TRBD1 aligns across 7 bases. V gave up 4 bases and J gave up 5 bases; unmatched junction bases: 7. The CDR3 covers 13 residues. Germline V CDR1 and CDR2: SQVTM, ANQGSEA. The CDR3 DNA sequence: TGCAGCGTTGCCGGGACAGTAAAGTATGGCTACACCTTC. It encodes CSVAGTVKYGYTF.

This CDR3 is CASSQAAVNNEQFF. For the CDR3, the DNA is TGTGCCAGCAGCCAAGCGGCAGTTAACAATGAGCAGTTCTTC. This chain joins TRBV14 and TRBJ2-1; D is unresolved. V was cut by 1 base and J by 5 bases, with 9 bases left in between. In germline, CDR1 is SGHDN, CDR2 FVKESK. The CDR3 covers 14 residues. The complete variable domain, with remaining parts taken from reference TRBV14 and TRBJ2-1, reads EAGVTQFPSHSVIEKGQTVTLRCDPISGHDNLYWYRRVMGKEIKFLLHFVKESKQDESGMPNNRFLAERTGGTYSTLKVQPAELEDSGVYFCASSQAAVNNEQFFGPGTRLTVL.